One and the same sample provided the 24 T cell receptor beta chains below, sequenced in a study of vaccination effects on CD4 cells after COVID-19. Their antigen targets remain unknown. Data came from immunoSEQ multiplex PCR; TCRdb stores just in-frame clones and leaves some out. The sample lists 20,000 to 25,000 clones, around 75% occurring once. Sequencing in the ViraFEST assay came after antigen-specific CD4+ T cells had been expanded with viral peptide pools, which were used to stimulate PBMC. Culture lasted 10 days before CD4+ T cell isolation. Nucleocapsid antibodies stayed negative before and after vaccination, showing no earlier SARS-CoV-2 infection. The sequenced sample was CD4+ T cells from PBMCs cultured with HCoV-NL63 spike peptides, obtained before COVID-19 vaccination. Every receptor here comes from a human donor who received a COVID-19 vaccine.

This clone has a handful of counts. This sequence joins TRBV6-6 and TRBJ2-7, with D perhaps TRBD2 (7 bases). The germline V and J ends were trimmed by 11 bases and 3 bases, with 14 bases remaining between them. Germline lookup yields CDR1 MNHNY and CDR2 SVGAGI (reference sequence). The CDR3 runs to 12 residues. In DNA form, the CDR3 reads TGTGCCGGGGGAGGGGGTGACTACGAGCAGTACTTC. This gives the protein CAGGGGDYEQYF.

This rearrangement joins TRBV10-3 to TRBJ2-1, with D uncertain. V lost 0 bases and J lost 9, with 18 bases in between. Germline V gene sequence: CDR1 ENHRY, CDR2 SYGVKD. This CDR3 has 16 amino acids. The CDR3 sequence is CAISESSRARTPEQFF. The CDR3 nucleotides are TGTGCCATCAGTGAGTCAAGCCGGGCGCGGACGCCTGAGCAGTTCTTC.

The genes are TRBV13 and TRBJ2-1; 10 bases fit TRBD2. Germline CDR1 reads PRHDT; CDR2 reads FYEKMQ (reference sequence). V was pared by 3 bases and J by 9 bases, with 8 bases of the junction left unmatched. The CDR3 is 15 amino acids. CDR3 DNA: TGTGCCAGCAGCTTCAGCGGGAGGGGATTTTGTGAGCAGTTCTTC. This codes for CASSFSGRGFCEQFF.

This sequence joins TRBV19 and TRBJ1-1; perhaps TRBD1 as D (6 bases). Germline-derived CDR1 and CDR2 are LNHDA and SQIVND (reference sequence). CDR3 length equals 14 residues. V dropped 3 bases and J dropped 4 bases, with 12 bases sitting between them. The CDR3 DNA reads as TGTGCCAGTAGTATGATAGGGGGTACCACTGAAGCTTTCTTT. Protein: CASSMIGGTTEAFF.

The chain has TRBV5-6 and TRBJ1-1; D gene unclear. The CDR3 covers 15 residues. V lost 4 bases, J lost 1 base, and 14 bases lay in between. Germline CDR1 is SGHDT and CDR2 is YYEEEE. In DNA form, the CDR3 reads TGTGCCAGCAGCGCAAGGCGGCACGCGAACACTGAAGCTTTCTTT. It is translated as CASSARRHANTEAFF.

The chain couples TRBV27 to TRBJ1-2, with 8 bases identical to TRBD1. This CDR3 is 14 amino acids long. The germline V gene encodes CDR1 MNHEY and CDR2 SMNVEV (reference sequence). The junction had 4 bases not matched to a gene; V was cut back by 3 bases and J by 4 bases. Written as DNA, the CDR3 is TGTGCCAGCAGTTTGGACAGGGCGAGCTATGGCTACACCTTC. It translates to CASSLDRASYGYTF.

This chain joins TRBV6-5 and TRBJ2-5; 7 nucleotides match TRBD2. This CDR3 region has 13 residues. J lost 4 bases, V lost 6 bases, and 5 bases had no gene match. The germline CDR1 and CDR2 sequences are MNHEY and SVGAGI. Here the CDR3 reads CASSDGGRETQYF. CDR3 sequence (DNA): TGTGCCAGCAGCGACGGGGGGAGAGAGACCCAGTACTTC.

This chain joins TRBV21-1 and TRBJ1-2; TRBD1, as called in the table, went unchecked against the DNA. TRBV21-1 represents a pseudogene. The CDR3 has 14 amino acids. CDR3 DNA: TGTGCCAGCACCTCACAGGGGAGGAACTATGGCTACACCTTC. It translates to CASTSQGRNYGYTF.

This chain uses TRBV19 with TRBJ1-2; the match to TRBD1 covers 7 bases. Trimming took 2 bases from V and 8 from J; bases not matched to a gene: 8. Looked up from germline, CDR1 is LNHDA and CDR2 is SQIVND (reference sequence). The CDR3 consists of 14 residues. The CDR3 sequence is CASSITGASYGYTF. The CDR3 DNA reads as TGTGCCAGTAGTATAACAGGGGCCAGTTACGGCTACACCTTC.

CDR3 bases: TGTGCCAGCAGTTTGGGAGGGTTCTCTGGGGCCAACGTCCTGACTTTC. Amino acid sequence: CASSLGGFSGANVLTF. V and J are TRBV28 and TRBJ2-6, with TRBD2 identical over 7 bases. The V segment lost 3 bases and the J segment 0 bases; nucleotides outside the gene matches: 2. The CDR3 is 16 amino acids. Germline values: CDR1 MDHEN, CDR2 SYDVKM.

This clone has a single count. The chain recombines TRBV4-1 with TRBJ2-1; 15 nucleotides align to TRBD2. The V segment lost 3 bases and the J segment 3 bases; nucleotides outside the gene matches: 6. From germline, CDR1 is MGHRA and CDR2 YSYEKL. This CDR3 has 18 residues. The DNA of the CDR3 is TGCGCCAGCAGCCATGGGACTAGCGGGAGGAGGGTCTACAATGAGCAGTTCTTC. Encoded protein: CASSHGTSGRRVYNEQFF.

The chain links TRBV3-1 (or the pseudogene TRBV3-2) to TRBJ2-2; D is undetermined. Trimming took off 1 base at V and 7 bases at J, with 10 bases between the two ends. The CDR3 totals 14 residues. Per the germline V gene, CDR1 is LGHDT and CDR2 is YNNKEL (reference sequence). The CDR3 coding sequence is TGTGCCAGCAGCCAAGGGGAAGCTCTCGGGGAGCTGTTTTTT. Its translation is CASSQGEALGELFF.

V gene TRBV7-9 combines with J gene TRBJ1-5; no definite D call. This CDR3 is built from 13 residues. The V gene's germline CDR1 is SEHNR and CDR2 FQNEAQ (reference sequence). The ends were cut back, 4 bases at V and 2 bases at J, with 6 bases in the middle. DNA for the CDR3: TGTGCCAGCAGCTCCGGGGGCAATCAGCCCCAGCATTTT. It is translated as CASSSGGNQPQHF.

The chain is built from TRBV9 and TRBJ1-2; no definite D call. The germline V gene encodes CDR1 SGDLS and CDR2 YYNGEE. CDR3 length equals 16 residues. V was shortened by 2 bases and J by 7 bases, with 21 bases between the two germline ends. The CDR3 bases are TGTGCCAGCAGCGTCTTCGCAAGGGCGAGTGGAGGTGGCTACACCTTC. Its translation is CASSVFARASGGGYTF.

This chain connects TRBV28 to TRBJ2-7, with D perhaps TRBD1 (5 bases). CDR3 length: 15 amino acids. The germline CDR1 and CDR2 sequences are MDHEN and SYDVKM. Trimming shortened V by 8 bases and J by 4 bases, and 21 bases separated the two germline ends. Here the CDR3 reads CASAEDETAQYEQYF. For the CDR3, the DNA is TGTGCCAGCGCCGAAGATGAGACAGCCCAATACGAGCAGTACTTC.

The chain couples TRBV6-5 to TRBJ1-2, with 8 bases aligning to TRBD1. Germline CDR1 and CDR2: MNHEY and SVGAGI. This CDR3 is built from 14 residues. After removal of 6 bases from V and 6 bases from J, the junction contained 9 bases not matched to a gene. The DNA for the CDR3 is TGTGCCAGCAGAGGCTCCACAGGGGGAAATGGCTACACCTTC. It specifies CASRGSTGGNGYTF.

This clone was found a few times. The chain is built from TRBV4-2 and TRBJ2-1; D remains ambiguous. V was cut by 1 base and J by 5 bases, with 15 bases left in between. Looked up from germline, CDR1 is LGHNA and CDR2 is YNFKEQ. The CDR3 spans 16 residues. The CDR3 here is CASSQARASANNEQFF. In DNA, the CDR3 is TGTGCCAGCAGCCAAGCTCGCGCCTCGGCAAACAATGAGCAGTTCTTC.

The chain links TRBV7-3 to TRBJ2-3; TRBD2 agrees at 12 bases. Unmatched junction bases numbered 13, after V lost 1 base and J lost 5 bases. CDR1 is SGHTA and CDR2 is FQGTGA in the germline V gene. This CDR3 comprises 19 residues. In DNA, the CDR3 is TGTGCCAGCAGCTTAAAGGCATTGGCTAGCGGGGGGGCCCGAGATACGCAGTATTTT. This sequence encodes CASSLKALASGGARDTQYF.

This chain uses TRBV7-2 with TRBJ2-2; possibly TRBD2 for D (5 bases). This CDR3 spans 15 amino acids. Trimming took 5 bases from V and 5 from J, leaving 15 bases between them. The germline V gene has CDR1 SGHTA and CDR2 FQGNSA. The CDR3 DNA reads as TGTGCCAGCAGCCTCGGGGATTCGAGGACCGGGGAGCTGTTTTTT. Encoded protein: CASSLGDSRTGELFF.

The rearrangement uses TRBV6-4 and TRBJ1-5; 9 bases align to TRBD1. Germline V gene sequence: CDR1 MRHNA, CDR2 SNTAGT. The CDR3 covers 20 residues. V was pared by 2 bases and J by 0 bases, with 14 bases of the junction left unmatched. The CDR3 spells CASSDRTGTGIVYSNQPQHF. CDR3 sequence (DNA): TGTGCCAGCAGTGACCGTACCGGGACAGGGATCGTATATAGCAATCAGCCCCAGCATTTT.

This clone was counted only a few times. V usage is TRBV27 and J usage is TRBJ1-5; 9 nucleotides align to TRBD1. The CDR3 covers 14 residues. V lost 5 bases, J lost 4 bases, and 3 bases stayed unmatched. From germline, CDR1 is MNHEY and CDR2 SMNVEV (reference sequence). In DNA form, the CDR3 reads TGTGCCAGCAGTGTCGGACAGGGGAATCAGCCCCAGCATTTT. Protein: CASSVGQGNQPQHF.

This clone was recorded a few times. The chain combines TRBV7-8 with TRBJ1-6; 10 positions match TRBD1. Germline loops: CDR1 SGHVS, CDR2 FQNEAQ. The CDR3 loop spans 15 amino acids. Unmatched junction bases numbered 2, after V lost 3 bases and J lost 6 bases. CDR3 amino acids: CASSLGQGLNSPLHF. DNA of the CDR3: TGTGCCAGCAGCTTGGGACAGGGGCTTAATTCACCCCTCCACTTT.

The V gene is TRBV11-3, the J gene TRBJ2-5; 15 bases fit TRBD2. Germline V gene data show CDR1 as SGHNT and CDR2 as YENEEA. This CDR3 contains 17 residues. The junction had 7 bases not matched to a gene; V was cut back by 4 bases and J by 4 bases. In nucleotides, the CDR3 is TGTGCCAGCAGCTCAGCAGGGACTAGCGGGGGGTTAGAGACCCAGTACTTC. This translates into CASSSAGTSGGLETQYF.

V gene TRBV18 combines with J gene TRBJ2-5; 7 bases are shared with TRBD1. CDR1 and CDR2 (germline): KGHSH, LQKENI. With 3 bases clipped from V and 6 bases from J, the junction kept 7 bases outside the gene matches. This CDR3 region has 14 residues. The CDR3 region is CASSPRQGSKTQYF. The CDR3 DNA follows: TGTGCCAGCTCACCGCGACAGGGAAGTAAGACCCAGTACTTC.